One sample yielded the 22 T cell receptor beta chains listed below, sequenced in a study of blood T cell repertoires in COVID-19. Only in-frame clones appear in the TCRdb table, and some are missing; sequencing was by immunoSEQ multiplex PCR. Among under 200,000 clones listed, more than 75% were seen once. The sample comprised peripheral blood. The source of these receptors is a man between 18 and 29 years old with active or convalescent COVID-19.

V and J are TRBV24-1 and TRBJ2-2; TRBD2 matches at 10 bases. Germline loops: CDR1 KGHDR, CDR2 SFDVKD. The length of the CDR3 is 15 residues. After removal of 4 bases from V and 4 bases from J, the junction contained 2 bases not matched to a gene. CDR3 bases: TGTGCCACCAGTGAGAGCGGGAGGGCCACCGGGGAGCTGTTTTTT. Amino acid sequence: CATSESGRATGELFF.

The chain links TRBV15 to TRBJ2-5, with D possibly being TRBD2 (7 bases). V lost 8 bases and J 7 bases, leaving 17 bases between the germline ends. The CDR3 loop spans 13 amino acids. CDR1 is LNHNV, CDR2 YYDKDF, per germline (reference sequence). This CDR3 reads CATPPVGGGTQYF. In DNA form, the CDR3 reads TGTGCCACCCCCCCTGTGGGAGGGGGGACCCAGTACTTC.

In regard to this clone: The sample has other DNA sequences that encode this CDR3 too. V usage is TRBV6-1 and J usage is TRBJ1-5; no clear D. V was pared by 1 base and J by 4 bases, with 5 bases between. This CDR3 spans 13 amino acids. CDR1 and CDR2 from the germline V gene are MNHNS and SASEGT. The CDR3 loop is CASSEVQNQPQHF. The CDR3 DNA is TGTGCCAGCAGTGAAGTCCAGAATCAGCCCCAGCATTTT.

The chain combines TRBV5-1 with TRBJ1-4; no reliable D call. The CDR3 loop spans 17 amino acids. CDR1 and CDR2 (germline): SGHRS, YFSETQ. V was cut by 0 bases and J by 0 bases, with 12 bases left in between. The CDR3 DNA reads as TGCGCCAGCAGCTTGGCCTTGCAGAATCCAACTAATGAAAAACTGTTTTTT. Protein sequence: CASSLALQNPTNEKLFF.

Here the CDR3 reads CASSYSTSGRARRTDTQYF. For the CDR3, the DNA is TGTGCCAGCAGTTACTCCACTAGCGGGAGGGCCAGGCGTACAGATACGCAGTATTTT. The J gene is TRBJ2-3, the V gene TRBV6-2 or TRBV6-3; 13 nucleotides line up with TRBD2. The length of the CDR3 is 19 residues. V shed 0 bases and J 3 bases; nucleotides not matched to a gene: 9. Looked up from germline, CDR1 is MNHEY and CDR2 is SVGEGT.

This rearrangement joins TRBV7-8 to TRBJ2-7; the D gene is possibly TRBD2 (6 bases). CDR1 and CDR2 from the germline V gene are SGHVS and FQNEAQ. This CDR3 has 14 amino acids. V lost 4 bases and J lost 1, with 11 bases in between. The CDR3 spells CASSSTGTSYEQYF. For the CDR3, the DNA is TGTGCCAGCAGCTCAACCGGGACTTCCTACGAGCAGTACTTC.

The DNA of the CDR3 is TGCGCCAGCAGCCCGCGACAACAGGGAAGGGACTATGGCTACACCTTC. Amino acid sequence: CASSPRQQGRDYGYTF. This chain links TRBV5-1 with TRBJ1-2, with a weak D call TRBD1 (6 bases). The CDR3 contains 16 residues. V was clipped by 4 bases and J by 3 bases, with 19 bases between them. CDR1 SGHRS and CDR2 YFSETQ come from the germline V gene.

The chain joins TRBV19 to TRBJ2-4; tentatively, D is TRBD1 (6 bases). The CDR3 runs 13 residues. Trimming cost V 5 bases and J 6 bases, with 11 bases left between them. CDR1 and CDR2 (germline): LNHDA, SQIVND (reference sequence). The CDR3 loop reads CASSHSGANIQYF. CDR3 sequence (DNA): TGTGCCAGTAGTCATTCAGGGGCAAACATTCAGTACTTC.

This clone came up once. V and J are TRBV19 and TRBJ1-5, with no clear D. The germline V gene encodes CDR1 LNHDA and CDR2 SQIVND (reference sequence). The CDR3 runs to 14 residues. The ends were cut back, 7 bases at V and 5 bases at J, with 15 bases in the middle. The CDR3 DNA follows: TGTGCCAGTAATCCCGCGGGAGGTCATCAGCCCCAGCATTTT. Its translation is CASNPAGGHQPQHF.

This chain connects TRBV6-5 to TRBJ2-7, with a weak D call TRBD2 (6 bases). Trimming shortened V by 8 bases and J by 0 bases, and 8 bases separated the two germline ends. The CDR3 runs to 12 residues. Germline CDR1 reads MNHEY; CDR2 reads SVGAGI. This CDR3 reads CASSRGSYEQYF. The CDR3 region has the DNA TGTGCCAGCTCGCGGGGCTCCTACGAGCAGTACTTC.

The chain links TRBV9 to TRBJ1-1; TRBD1 is a possible D gene (6 bases). V lost 4 bases, J lost 3 bases, and 10 bases lay in between. The CDR3 has 13 residues. Germline loops: CDR1 SGDLS, CDR2 YYNGEE. CDR3 in amino acids: CASSLGGHTEAFF. The CDR3 DNA sequence: TGTGCCAGCAGCTTAGGGGGGCACACTGAAGCTTTCTTT. The full variable domain, in which reference TRBV9 and TRBJ1-1 provide the parts outside the CDR3, is DSGVTQTPKHLITATGQRVTLRCSPRSGDLSVYWYQQSLDQGLQFLIQYYNGEERAKGNILERFSAQQFPDLHSELNLSSLELGDSALYFCASSLGGHTEAFFGQGTRLTVV.

The chain employs TRBV11-2 and TRBJ1-1; D not certain. Trimming stripped 3 bases from V and 0 bases from J, with 14 bases between. The CDR3 runs 16 residues. From germline, CDR1 is SGHAT and CDR2 FQNNGV. CDR3 protein: CASSFSIADLNTEAFF. The CDR3 DNA reads as TGTGCCAGCAGCTTTTCTATAGCAGACTTGAACACTGAAGCTTTCTTT.

A word on this clone: Additional DNA sequences in this sample encode the identical CDR3. The rearrangement links TRBV5-1 to TRBJ1-2; D is undetermined. Germline V gives CDR1 SGHRS, CDR2 YFSETQ. Trimming removed 0 bases from V and 6 bases from J, with 6 bases in between. The CDR3 sequence is 12 residues long. CDR3 in DNA: TGCGCCAGCAGCTTGGACAGAGATGGCTACACCTTC. Translating gives CASSLDRDGYTF.

The chain links TRBV3-1 (or the pseudogene TRBV3-2) to TRBJ2-6, with a possible D match to TRBD2 (5 bases). Per the germline V gene, CDR1 is LGHDT and CDR2 is YNNKEL (reference sequence). The V end was cut by 3 bases, the J end by 4 bases, with 13 bases between. The CDR3 consists of 16 residues. The chain's CDR3 is CASSHQTGSGANVLTF. Written as DNA, the CDR3 is TGTGCCAGCAGCCATCAAACGGGGTCCGGGGCCAACGTCCTGACTTTC.

The chain carries TRBV29-1 and TRBJ1-1; no definite D call. Looked up from germline, CDR1 is SQVTM and CDR2 is ANQGSEA. This CDR3 comprises 12 residues. V was clipped by 4 bases and J by 1 base, with 7 bases between them. CDR3 amino acids: CSVGGRNTEAFF. CDR3 bases: TGCAGCGTTGGCGGGAGGAACACTGAAGCTTTCTTT.

This chain uses TRBV5-1 with TRBJ2-2, with 8 bases aligning to TRBD1. V trimming: 2 bases; J trimming: 6 bases; junction bases outside the gene matches: 6. The CDR3 is 15 residues long. Looked up from germline, CDR1 is SGHRS and CDR2 is YFSETQ. The CDR3 DNA sequence: TGCGCCAGCAGCTTCAGGGGGCTTGGGGCCGGGGAGCTGTTTTTT. It encodes CASSFRGLGAGELFF.

This sequence joins TRBV6-1 and TRBJ1-5; no reliable D call. Trimming removed 3 bases from V and 8 bases from J, with 5 bases in between. Germline CDR1 is MNHNS and CDR2 is SASEGT. The CDR3 loop spans 11 amino acids. As DNA, the CDR3 is TGTGCCAGCAGTGATAGTGAGCCCCAGCATTTT. It yields the protein CASSDSEPQHF.

This clone was counted a single time. The chain uses TRBV5-1 and TRBJ2-5; D perhaps matches TRBD2 (5 bases). V was pared by 1 base and J by 2 bases, with 18 bases between. This CDR3 spans 17 amino acids. The V gene's germline CDR1 is SGHRS and CDR2 YFSETQ. CDR3 DNA sequence: TGCGCCAGCAGCTTGTTCACGCCGGGGTTGTTACAAGAGACCCAGTACTTC. This sequence encodes CASSLFTPGLLQETQYF. Drawing the rest from reference TRBV5-1 and TRBJ2-5, the complete variable domain is KAGVTQTPRYLIKTRGQQVTLSCSPISGHRSVSWYQQTPGQGLQFLFEYFSETQRNKGNFPGRFSGRQFSNSRSEMNVSTLELGDSALYLCASSLFTPGLLQETQYFGPGTRLLVL.

The chain has TRBV4-2 and TRBJ2-5; TRBD2 matches at 9 bases. Unmatched junction bases numbered 6, after V lost 1 base and J lost 3 bases. The V gene's germline CDR1 is LGHNA and CDR2 YNFKEQ. This CDR3 is 16 amino acids long. The CDR3 is CASSQGRSSGEETQYF. In DNA form, the CDR3 reads TGTGCCAGCAGCCAAGGACGGTCTAGCGGGGAAGAGACCCAGTACTTC.

This chain connects TRBV5-6 to TRBJ2-2; tentatively, D is TRBD1 (5 bases). With 4 bases removed from V and 6 bases from J, the gap between germline ends came to 16 bases. Germline values: CDR1 SGHDT, CDR2 YYEEEE. This CDR3 has 15 amino acids. The CDR3 reads CASSGRLPGPGELFF. The CDR3 bases are TGTGCCAGCAGCGGGCGTCTGCCAGGGCCCGGGGAGCTGTTTTTT.

This chain links TRBV12-3 or TRBV12-4 with TRBJ1-2, with 8 bases lining up with TRBD1. The CDR3 consists of 12 residues. With 8 bases clipped from V and 8 bases from J, the junction kept 7 bases outside the gene matches. The CDR3 nucleotides read TGTGCCAGCGGGCTGACAGGGGTCGGCTACACCTTC. Translating it yields CASGLTGVGYTF.

The chain links TRBV29-1 to TRBJ1-1; D is uncertain. CDR1 SQVTM and CDR2 ANQGSEA come from the germline V gene. This CDR3 is 11 amino acids long. Trimming left V 5 bases short and J 8 bases short, with 12 bases between. CDR3 loop: CSVPMFPEAFF. The CDR3 DNA reads as TGCAGCGTTCCTATGTTTCCCGAAGCTTTCTTT.